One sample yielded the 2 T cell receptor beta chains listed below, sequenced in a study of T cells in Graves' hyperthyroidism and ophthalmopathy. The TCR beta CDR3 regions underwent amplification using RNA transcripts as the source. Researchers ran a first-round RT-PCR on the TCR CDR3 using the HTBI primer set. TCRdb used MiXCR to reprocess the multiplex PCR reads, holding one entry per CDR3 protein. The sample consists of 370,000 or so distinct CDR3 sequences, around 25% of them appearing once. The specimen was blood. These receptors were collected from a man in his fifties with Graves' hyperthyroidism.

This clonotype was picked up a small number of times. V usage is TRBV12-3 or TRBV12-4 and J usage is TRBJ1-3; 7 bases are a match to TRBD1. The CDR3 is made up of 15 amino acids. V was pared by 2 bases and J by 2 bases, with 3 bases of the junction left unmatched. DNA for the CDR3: TGTGCCAGCAGTTTAACGCAGGGGGCTGGAAACACCATATATTTT. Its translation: CASSLTQGAGNTIYF.

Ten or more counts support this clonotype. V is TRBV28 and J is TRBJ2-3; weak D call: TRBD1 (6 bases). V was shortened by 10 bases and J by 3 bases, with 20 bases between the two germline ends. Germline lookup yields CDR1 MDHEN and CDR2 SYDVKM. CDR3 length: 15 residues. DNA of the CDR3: TGTGCCACCGAGGGTGGGGGCGTCGGTACAGATACGCAGTATTTT. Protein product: CATEGGGVGTDTQYF. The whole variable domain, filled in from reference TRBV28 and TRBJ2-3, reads DVKVTQSSRYLVKRTGEKVFLECVQDMDHENMFWYRQDPGLGLRLIYFSYDVKMKEKGDIPEGYSVSREKKERFSLILESASTNQTSMYLCATEGGGVGTDTQYFGPGTRLTVL.